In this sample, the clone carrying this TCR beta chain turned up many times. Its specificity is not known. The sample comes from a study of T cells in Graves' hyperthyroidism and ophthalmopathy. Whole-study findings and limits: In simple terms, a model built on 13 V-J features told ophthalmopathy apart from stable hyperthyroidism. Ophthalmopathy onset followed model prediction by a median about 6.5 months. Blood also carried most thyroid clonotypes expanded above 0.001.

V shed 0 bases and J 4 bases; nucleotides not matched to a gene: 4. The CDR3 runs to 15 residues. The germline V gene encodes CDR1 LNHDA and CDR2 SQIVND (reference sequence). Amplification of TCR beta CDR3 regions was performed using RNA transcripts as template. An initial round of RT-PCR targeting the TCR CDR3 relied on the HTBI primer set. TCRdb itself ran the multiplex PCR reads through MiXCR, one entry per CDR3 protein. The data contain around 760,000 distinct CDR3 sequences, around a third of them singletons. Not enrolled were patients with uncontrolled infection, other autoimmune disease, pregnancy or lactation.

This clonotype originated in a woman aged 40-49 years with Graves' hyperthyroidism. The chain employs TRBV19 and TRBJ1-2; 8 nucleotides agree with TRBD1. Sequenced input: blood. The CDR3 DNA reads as TGTGCCAGTAGTATAGACCGGACAGGGCGCTATGGCTACACCTTC. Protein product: CASSIDRTGRYGYTF.